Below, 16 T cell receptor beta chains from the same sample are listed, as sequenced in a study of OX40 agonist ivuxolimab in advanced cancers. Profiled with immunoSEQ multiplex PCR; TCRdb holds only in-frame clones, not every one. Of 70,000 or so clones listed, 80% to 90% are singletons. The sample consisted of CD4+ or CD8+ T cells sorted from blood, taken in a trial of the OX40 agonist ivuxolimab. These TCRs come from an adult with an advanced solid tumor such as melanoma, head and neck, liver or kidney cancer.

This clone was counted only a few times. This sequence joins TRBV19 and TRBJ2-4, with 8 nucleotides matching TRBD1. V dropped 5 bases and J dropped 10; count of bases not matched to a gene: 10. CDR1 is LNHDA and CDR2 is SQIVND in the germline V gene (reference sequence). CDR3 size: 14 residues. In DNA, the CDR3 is TGTGCCAGTAGTCCGACGACAGGGGACGTAATTCAGTACTTC. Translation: CASSPTTGDVIQYF.

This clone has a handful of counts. Written as DNA, the CDR3 is TGTGCCAGCAGCGGAGGGACAGGTTATCAGCCCCAGCATTTT. It is translated as CASSGGTGYQPQHF. This rearrangement joins TRBV9 to TRBJ1-5, with 8 bases lining up with TRBD1. With 3 bases clipped from V and 5 bases from J, the junction kept 4 bases outside the gene matches. The germline gives CDR1 SGDLS, CDR2 YYNGEE. The CDR3 is 14 amino acids.

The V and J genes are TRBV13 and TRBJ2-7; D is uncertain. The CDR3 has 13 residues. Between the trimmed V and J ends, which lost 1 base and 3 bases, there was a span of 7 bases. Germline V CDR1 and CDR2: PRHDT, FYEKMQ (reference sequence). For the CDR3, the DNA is TGTGCCAGCAGCTTAGCTGGGATCTACGAGCAGTACTTC. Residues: CASSLAGIYEQYF. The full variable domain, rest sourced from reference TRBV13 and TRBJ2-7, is AAGVIQSPRHLIKEKRETATLKCYPIPRHDTVYWYQQGPGQDPQFLISFYEKMQSDKGSIPDRFSAQQFSDYHSELNMSSLELGDSALYFCASSLAGIYEQYFGPGTRLTVT.

This CDR3 is CASSQERGLETQYF. CDR3 sequence (DNA): TGCGCCAGCAGCCAAGAAAGAGGGCTTGAGACCCAGTACTTC. J is TRBJ2-5 and V is TRBV4-3; weak D call: TRBD2 (5 bases). This CDR3 spans 14 amino acids. The V gene's germline CDR1 is LGHNA and CDR2 YSLEER. With 0 bases removed from V and 5 bases from J, the gap between germline ends came to 10 bases.

CDR3 bases: TGTGCCATCAGAGGACAGGGGGCTAAGACTGAAGCTTTCTTT. This gives the protein CAIRGQGAKTEAFF. The chain is built from TRBV10-3 and TRBJ1-1; 11 bases are shared with TRBD1. Trimming removed 6 bases from V and 5 bases from J; junction bases left unmatched: 5. Germline-derived CDR1 and CDR2 are ENHRY and SYGVKD. This CDR3 contains 14 residues.

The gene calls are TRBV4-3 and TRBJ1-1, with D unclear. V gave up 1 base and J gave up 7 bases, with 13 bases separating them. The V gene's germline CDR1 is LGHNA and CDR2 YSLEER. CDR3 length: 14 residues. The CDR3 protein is CASSQAHEPLEAFF. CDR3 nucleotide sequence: TGCGCCAGCAGCCAAGCTCACGAGCCCCTTGAAGCTTTCTTT.

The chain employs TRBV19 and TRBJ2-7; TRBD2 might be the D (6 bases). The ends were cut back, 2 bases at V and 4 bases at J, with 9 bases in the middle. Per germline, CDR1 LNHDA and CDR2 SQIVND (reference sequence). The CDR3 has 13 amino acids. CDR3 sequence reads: CASSITSGYEQYF. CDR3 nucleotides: TGTGCCAGTAGTATAACCAGCGGGTACGAGCAGTACTTC.

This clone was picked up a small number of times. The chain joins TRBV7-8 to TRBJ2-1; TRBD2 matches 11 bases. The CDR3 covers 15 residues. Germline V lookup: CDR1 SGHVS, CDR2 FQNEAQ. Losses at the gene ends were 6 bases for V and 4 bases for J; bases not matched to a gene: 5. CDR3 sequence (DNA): TGTGCCAGCAGGTTACTAGCGGGGGAATACAATGAGCAGTTCTTC. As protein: CASRLLAGEYNEQFF.

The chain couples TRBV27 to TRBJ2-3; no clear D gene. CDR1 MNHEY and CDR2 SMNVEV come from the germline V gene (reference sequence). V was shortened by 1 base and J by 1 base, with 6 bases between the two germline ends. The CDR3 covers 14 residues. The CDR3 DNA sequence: TGTGCCAGCAGTTTATTCGCTGGCACAGATACGCAGTATTTT. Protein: CASSLFAGTDTQYF.

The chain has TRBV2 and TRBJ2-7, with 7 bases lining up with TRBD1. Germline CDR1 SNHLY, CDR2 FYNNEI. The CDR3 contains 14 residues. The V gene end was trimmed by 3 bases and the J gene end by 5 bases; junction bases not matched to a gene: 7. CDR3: CASSEEETGNEQYF. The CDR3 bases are TGTGCCAGCAGTGAGGAAGAGACAGGGAACGAGCAGTACTTC.

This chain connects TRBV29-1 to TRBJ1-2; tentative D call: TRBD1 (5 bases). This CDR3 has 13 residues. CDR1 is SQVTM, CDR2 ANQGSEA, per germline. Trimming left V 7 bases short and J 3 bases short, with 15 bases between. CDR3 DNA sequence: TGCAGCGCCCAAGGCGGGGGTGACTATGGCTACACCTTC. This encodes CSAQGGGDYGYTF. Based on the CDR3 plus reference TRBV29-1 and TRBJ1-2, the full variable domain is SAVISQKPSRDICQRGTSLTIQCQVDSQVTMMFWYRQQPGQSLTLIATANQGSEATYESGFVIDKFPISRPNLTFSTLTVSNMSPEDSSIYLCSAQGGGDYGYTFGSGTRLTVV.

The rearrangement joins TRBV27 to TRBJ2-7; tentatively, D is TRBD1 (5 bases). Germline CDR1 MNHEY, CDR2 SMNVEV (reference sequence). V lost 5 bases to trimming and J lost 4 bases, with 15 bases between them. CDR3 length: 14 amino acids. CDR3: CASSQQTAGYEQYF. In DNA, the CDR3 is TGTGCCAGCAGTCAACAGACAGCCGGATACGAGCAGTACTTC.

The CDR3 coding sequence is TGCGCCAGCAGCCAAGTTAATAGCGGGAGTGAGACCCAGTACTTC. This translates into CASSQVNSGSETQYF. The chain employs TRBV4-1 and TRBJ2-5; 9 nucleotides align to TRBD2. This CDR3 region has 15 residues. Per germline, CDR1 MGHRA and CDR2 YSYEKL. The V gene end was trimmed by 1 base and the J gene end by 5 bases; junction bases not matched to a gene: 5.

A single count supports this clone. The CDR3 loop reads CASSLRGWQGTDTQYF. The DNA of the CDR3 is TGTGCCAGCAGCTTAAGAGGATGGCAGGGCACAGATACGCAGTATTTT. V and J are TRBV13 and TRBJ2-3, with D unresolved. This CDR3 contains 16 residues. Germline-derived CDR1 and CDR2 are PRHDT and FYEKMQ (reference sequence). V was pared by 2 bases and J by 1 base, with 13 bases between.

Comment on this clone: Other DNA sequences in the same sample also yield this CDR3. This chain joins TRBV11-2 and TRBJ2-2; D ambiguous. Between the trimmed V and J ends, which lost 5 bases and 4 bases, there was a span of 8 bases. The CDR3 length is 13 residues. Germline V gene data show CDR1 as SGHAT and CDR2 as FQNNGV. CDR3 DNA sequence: TGTGCCAGCAGCAGGGTCCCCACCGGGGAGCTGTTTTTT. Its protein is CASSRVPTGELFF. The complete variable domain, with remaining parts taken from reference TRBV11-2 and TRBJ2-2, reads EAGVAQSPRYKIIEKRQSVAFWCNPISGHATLYWYQQILGQGPKLLIQFQNNGVVDDSQLPKDRFSAERLKGVDSTLKIQPAKLEDSAVYLCASSRVPTGELFFGEGSRLTVL.

The DNA of the CDR3 is TGTGCCAGCTCCCCGGGGCCCTCCTACGAGCAGTACTTC. Encoded protein: CASSPGPSYEQYF. The chain is built from TRBV28 and TRBJ2-7; D possibly uses TRBD1 or TRBD2 (5 bases each). Trimming stripped 8 bases from V and 0 bases from J, with 11 bases between. CDR3 length: 13 residues. The V gene's germline CDR1 is MDHEN and CDR2 SYDVKM.